Listed below are T cell receptor beta chains from one sample, sequenced in a study of OX40 agonist ivuxolimab in advanced cancers. Profiled with immunoSEQ multiplex PCR; TCRdb holds only in-frame clones, not every one. Of tens of thousands of clones listed, approximately 88% are singletons. The sample in question was CD4+ or CD8+ T cells sorted from blood, obtained in a trial of the OX40 agonist ivuxolimab. The receptors were sampled from an adult with an advanced solid tumor such as melanoma, head and neck, liver or kidney cancer. The CDR3 runs from the conserved cysteine through the conserved F or W. Fields, in order: D gene, J gene, clone size, CDR3 length, V gene, CDR3 DNA, CDR3 protein. D genes are given only for firm matches. For some rows the clone size is stated as once, few or many, or as a class when expanded; others skip it.

>TRBD1|TRBJ2-7|-|15|TRBV5-1
TGCGCCAGCAGCTTGGTAACGACAGGGGACTACGAGCAGTACTTC
CASSLVTTGDYEQYF
>-|TRBJ2-2|-|17|TRBV19
TGTGCCAGTACCCCAAGCAGGAGCAGGGGGGACACCGGGGAGCTGTTTTTT
CASTPSRSRGDTGELFF
>-|TRBJ1-2|-|13|TRBV27
TGTGCCAGCAGTTTATCCGGGTACTATGGCTACACCTTC
CASSLSGYYGYTF
>-|TRBJ1-1|-|16|TRBV28
TGTGCCAGCAGTTTATTGAGCAATGTCATGAACACTGAAGCTTTCTTT
CASSLLSNVMNTEAFF
>-|TRBJ1-4|-|14|TRBV18
TGTGCCAGCTCACCTCCGGGAAGGGGAGGAAAACTGTTTTTT
CASSPPGRGGKLFF
>-|TRBJ1-4|few|11|TRBV2
TGTGCCAGCAGCCGAGATGAAAAACTGTTTTTT
CASSRDEKLFF
>-|TRBJ1-1|-|14|TRBV11-3
TGTGCCAGCAGCTTATACACGGTGAACACTGAAGCTTTCTTT
CASSLYTVNTEAFF
>-|TRBJ1-1|-|17|TRBV28
TGTGCCAGCAACAAAGTTAAAGCGGGGGGGCGGGTAACTGAAGCTTTCTTT
CASNKVKAGGRVTEAFF
>-|TRBJ2-2|-|13|TRBV5-1
TGCGCCAGCAGGGTACCCAGCACCGGGGAGCTGTTTTTT
CASRVPSTGELFF
>TRBD1|TRBJ1-2|-|15|TRBV6-1
TGTGCCAGCAGTGAAACAGGGGTATTCAACTATGGCTACACCTTC
CASSETGVFNYGYTF
>TRBD1|TRBJ1-3|many|15|TRBV28
TGTGCCAGCAGTCAATCGGACAGGGAGGGAAACACCATATATTTT
CASSQSDREGNTIYF
>TRBD1|TRBJ2-1|-|13|TRBV5-4
TGTGCCAGCAGAACAGGGGGGTACAATGAGCAGTTCTTC
CASRTGGYNEQFF
>-|TRBJ1-5|-|15|TRBV6-1
TGTGCCAGCAGTGAGTGGGGAACGGCAATCACATCCCAGCATTTT
CASSEWGTAITSQHF
>TRBD1|TRBJ2-5|-|14|TRBV15
TGTGCCACCAGACTAGGGACAGCCCAAGAGACCCAGTACTTC
CATRLGTAQETQYF
>-|TRBJ1-2|-|14|TRBV18
TGTGCCAGCCGGGCCTTAGACGGGGTTGGAGGCTACACCTTC
CASRALDGVGGYTF
>-|TRBJ1-1|-|13|TRBV27
TGTGCCAGCAGTTTGAGCTGGAACACTGAAGCTTTCTTT
CASSLSWNTEAFF
>-|TRBJ2-1|-|12|TRBV18
TGTGCCAGCTCACCCCTATACAATGAGCAGTTCTTC
CASSPLYNEQFF
>-|TRBJ2-3|-|12|TRBV2
TGTGCCAGCAGTGGGGGGCGGAATACGCAGTATTTT
CASSGGRNTQYF
>-|TRBJ2-7|-|13|TRBV6-5
TGTGCCAGCAGGGCGACAGCGACCTACGAGCAGTACTTC
CASRATATYEQYF
>-|TRBJ2-1|-|16|TRBV28
TGTGCCAGCAGTCCCCAACAGGTCAGCTCCTACAATGAGCAGTTCTTC
CASSPQQVSSYNEQFF
>-|TRBJ2-7|-|11|TRBV10-3
TGTGCCATCGGTAAGGGGAACGAGCAGTACTTC
CAIGKGNEQYF
>-|TRBJ1-5|-|13|TRBV11-2
TGTGCCAGCAGCTTTGGAACCGGTCAGCCCCAGCATTTT
CASSFGTGQPQHF
>TRBD2|TRBJ2-3|-|16|TRBV9
TGTGCCAGCAGCACTCGGACTAGCGGGAGTTCAGATACGCAGTATTTT
CASSTRTSGSSDTQYF